The 29 T cell receptor beta chains reported below all come from one sample, sequenced in a study of T cell responses to AZD1222 COVID-19 vaccine. TCRdb's table, derived via immunoSEQ multiplex PCR, lists solely in-frame clones and lacks some. The table records about 100,000 clones, 70% to 90% of them present only once. Sample: peripheral blood, taken on day 0 of MenACWY control vaccination. All receptors derive from an adult in good health.

The chain recombines TRBV5-1 with TRBJ2-1, with a tentative D call TRBD1 (6 bases). V was cut by 0 bases and J by 8 bases, with 15 bases left in between. The CDR3 contains 15 residues. Germline CDR1 reads SGHRS; CDR2 reads YFSETQ. Written as DNA, the CDR3 is TGCGCCAGCAGCTTGGACAGGGAAGGGCTCGATGAGCAGTTCTTC. It specifies CASSLDREGLDEQFF.

The CDR3 sequence: CASSPGTSKAKNIQYF. The CDR3 region has the DNA TGTGCCAGCAGCCCTGGGACATCTAAAGCCAAAAACATTCAGTACTTC. This chain uses TRBV7-3 with TRBJ2-4; D perhaps matches TRBD1 (6 bases). CDR1 is SGHTA and CDR2 is FQGTGA in the germline V gene. Trimming left V 5 bases short and J 0 bases short, with 14 bases between. This CDR3 spans 16 amino acids.

The chain uses TRBV21-1 and TRBJ2-1; the table assigns TRBD1, which was not confirmed against the DNA. TRBV21-1 is classified as a pseudogene. The CDR3 runs to 15 residues. CDR3 sequence (DNA): TGTGCCAGCAGCGCCGGACAGGGGACCTCCCATGAGCAGTTCTTC. It codes for CASSAGQGTSHEQFF.

V gene TRBV5-1 combines with J gene TRBJ2-6; 7 positions match TRBD1. This CDR3 spans 16 amino acids. Germline loops: CDR1 SGHRS, CDR2 YFSETQ. V lost 5 bases, J lost 4 bases, and 9 bases stayed unmatched. The chain's CDR3 is CASRQTGSLGANVLTF. The DNA of the CDR3 is TGCGCCAGCAGGCAGACAGGGTCCTTGGGGGCCAACGTCCTGACTTTC.

This chain joins TRBV6-6 and TRBJ1-6; 7 bases align to TRBD1. The J segment lost 7 bases and the V segment lost 2 bases, leaving 5 bases of the junction unmatched. The CDR3 spans 15 residues. From germline, CDR1 is MNHNY and CDR2 SVGAGI (reference sequence). CDR3 loop: CASSYQRGRNSPLHF. Written as DNA, the CDR3 is TGTGCCAGCAGTTACCAGAGGGGGCGGAATTCACCCCTCCACTTT.

The chain employs TRBV28 and TRBJ1-5; 8 positions agree with TRBD1. The CDR3 length is 17 residues. Germline V gene sequence: CDR1 MDHEN, CDR2 SYDVKM. V was clipped by 5 bases and J by 2 bases; unmatched bases: 11. CDR3 nucleotide sequence: TGTGCCAGCAGTCACCCCAGGGGGCGATCCTGCAATCAGCCCCAGCATTTT. Residues: CASSHPRGRSCNQPQHF.

In DNA, the CDR3 is TGTGCCAGCGGGGGGGCGAATACGCAGTATTTT. Residues: CASGGANTQYF. This chain links TRBV9 with TRBJ2-3; a possible D gene is TRBD2 (7 bases). This CDR3 region has 11 residues. Germline values: CDR1 SGDLS, CDR2 YYNGEE. Trimming stripped 7 bases from V and 7 bases from J, with 10 bases between.

This sequence joins TRBV5-6 and TRBJ2-1; the match to TRBD2 covers 13 bases. This CDR3 region has 16 residues. Losses at the gene ends were 4 bases for V and 4 bases for J; bases not matched to a gene: 5. The V gene's germline CDR1 is SGHDT and CDR2 YYEEEE. The DNA for the CDR3 is TGTGCCAGCAGCACGACTAGCGGGGGGCTGTACAATGAGCAGTTCTTC. This sequence encodes CASSTTSGGLYNEQFF.

About this clone itself: This same CDR3 is encoded by further DNA sequences in the sample. V is TRBV19 and J is TRBJ1-5; 9 nucleotides align to TRBD1. This CDR3 has 14 residues. The germline V gene has CDR1 LNHDA and CDR2 SQIVND (reference sequence). The trim removed 5 bases at V and 6 bases at J, leaving 5 bases unmatched. CDR3 coding DNA: TGTGCCAGTAGTCCGACAGGGGGGTCTCAGCCCCAGCATTTT. It yields the protein CASSPTGGSQPQHF. The full variable domain, rest sourced from reference TRBV19 and TRBJ1-5, is DGGITQSPKYLFRKEGQNVTLSCEQNLNHDAMYWYRQDPGQGLRLIYYSQIVNDFQKGDIAEGYSVSREKKESFPLTVTSAQKNPTAFYLCASSPTGGSQPQHFGDGTRLSIL.

The rearrangement joins TRBV7-2 to TRBJ2-3; D ambiguous. In germline, CDR1 is SGHTA, CDR2 FQGNSA. Trimming stripped 0 bases from V and 4 bases from J, with 11 bases between. The CDR3 loop spans 15 amino acids. The CDR3 region has the DNA TGTGCCAGCAGCTTAGCGCTCTGGGCCGCAGATACGCAGTATTTT. Translated: CASSLALWAADTQYF. Drawing the rest from reference TRBV7-2 and TRBJ2-3, the complete variable domain is GAGVSQSPSNKVTEKGKDVELRCDPISGHTALYWYRQSLGQGLEFLIYFQGNSAPDKSGLPSDRFSAERTGGSVSTLTIQRTQQEDSAVYLCASSLALWAADTQYFGPGTRLTVL.

The chain is built from TRBV18 and TRBJ2-7; D not certain. The CDR3 is made up of 13 amino acids. Germline CDR1 and CDR2: KGHSH and LQKENI. V was pared by 0 bases and J by 0 bases, with 3 bases between. This CDR3 is CASSPPSSYEQYF. CDR3 DNA sequence: TGTGCCAGCTCACCACCGAGCTCCTACGAGCAGTACTTC.

V usage is TRBV4-3 and J usage is TRBJ2-7, with D possibly matching TRBD1 (6 bases). Germline V gene data show CDR1 as LGHNA and CDR2 as YSLEER. Between the trimmed V and J ends, which lost 0 bases and 9 bases, there was a span of 18 bases. The CDR3 is 15 residues long. The CDR3 region is CASSQDQTGTGPQYF. The CDR3 DNA follows: TGCGCCAGCAGCCAAGACCAAACAGGGACGGGACCGCAGTACTTC.

The V and J genes are TRBV27 and TRBJ1-5, with D hard to call. This CDR3 contains 14 residues. The germline CDR1 and CDR2 sequences are MNHEY and SMNVEV (reference sequence). Deletions cut 6 bases from V and 2 bases from J, with 11 bases between. The DNA of the CDR3 is TGTGCCAGCAGGTTCGGTAGAGGCAATCAGCCCCAGCATTTT. It encodes CASRFGRGNQPQHF.

The chain carries TRBV5-1 and TRBJ2-7; the match to TRBD1 covers 10 bases. V lost 3 bases to trimming and J lost 3 bases; unmatched junction nucleotides: 6. From germline, CDR1 is SGHRS and CDR2 YFSETQ. This CDR3 region has 15 residues. The CDR3 region has the DNA TGCGCCAGCAGCTCGCCGGGACAGGGGCACTACGAGCAGTACTTC. This translates into CASSSPGQGHYEQYF.

The chain combines TRBV12-3 or TRBV12-4 with TRBJ1-1, with D unresolved. Trimming cost V 5 bases and J 8 bases, with 9 bases left between them. This CDR3 is 11 amino acids long. Here the CDR3 reads CASSGWREAFF. CDR3 bases: TGTGCCAGCAGTGGCTGGAGGGAAGCTTTCTTT.

This clone was seen a handful of times. V gene TRBV7-2 combines with J gene TRBJ2-7; D possibly corresponds to TRBD1 (6 bases). The CDR3 has 14 residues. From germline, CDR1 is SGHTA and CDR2 FQGNSA. Trimming pared 5 bases from V and 2 bases from J, leaving 13 bases between. CDR3 in amino acids: CASSGGGEPYEQYF. In nucleotides, the CDR3 is TGTGCCAGCAGCGGGGGCGGCGAGCCCTACGAGCAGTACTTC.

The chain combines TRBV5-4 with TRBJ2-1; D unclear. Germline V gives CDR1 SGHNT, CDR2 YYREEE (reference sequence). CDR3 length: 14 amino acids. Trimming shortened V by 6 bases and J by 5 bases, and 15 bases separated the two germline ends. This chain's CDR3 is CASTPFGLHNEQFF. CDR3 bases: TGTGCCAGCACCCCCTTCGGGCTCCACAATGAGCAGTTCTTC.

This clone appeared once. The V call is TRBV12-5, the J call TRBJ1-1; D not certain. The V end lost 0 bases, the J end lost 3 bases, and 26 bases lay between the germline ends. The CDR3 extends over 20 amino acids. Germline values: CDR1 LGHNT, CDR2 FRNRAP. The CDR3 region has the DNA TGTGCTAGTGGTTTGGTACCAACCACGGACGTCCGCATGATGCACACTGAAGCTTTCTTT. Protein product: CASGLVPTTDVRMMHTEAFF.

This clone showed up just once. This chain connects TRBV28 to TRBJ2-2, with TRBD1 matching over 8 bases. Trimming cost V 8 bases and J 6 bases; bases outside gene matches: 2. The CDR3 runs to 12 residues. Per the germline V gene, CDR1 is MDHEN and CDR2 is SYDVKM. The chain's CDR3 is CASGQGAGELFF. The CDR3 region has the DNA TGTGCCAGCGGACAGGGCGCCGGGGAGCTGTTTTTT.

The J gene is TRBJ2-2, the V gene TRBV5-1; 9 bases are a match to TRBD1. The CDR3 sequence is 16 residues long. Germline assignment: CDR1 SGHRS and CDR2 YFSETQ. V gave up 4 bases and J gave up 6 bases; unmatched junction bases: 10. The CDR3 is CASSPTGTGFSGELFF. As DNA, the CDR3 is TGCGCCAGCAGCCCTACCGGGACAGGGTTTTCCGGGGAGCTGTTTTTT.

V gene TRBV7-2 combines with J gene TRBJ1-4; D is possibly TRBD1 (6 bases). The length of the CDR3 is 16 residues. Germline V gene data show CDR1 as SGHTA and CDR2 as FQGNSA. Between the trimmed V and J ends, which lost 6 bases and 10 bases, there was a span of 24 bases. DNA for the CDR3: TGTGCCAGCAGGAGGGGGTCGGGCGGAGATATCGGAAAACTGTTTTTT. Translating gives CASRRGSGGDIGKLFF.

This chain joins TRBV19 and TRBJ1-4; TRBD1 matches 8 bases. This CDR3 contains 15 residues. Germline V gene sequence: CDR1 LNHDA, CDR2 SQIVND (reference sequence). The V segment lost 6 bases and the J segment 2 bases; nucleotides outside the gene matches: 5. The CDR3 DNA reads as TGTGCCAGTAGCTCGAACAGGGGGACTAATGAAAAACTGTTTTTT. Residues: CASSSNRGTNEKLFF.

The V call is TRBV28, the J call TRBJ1-5; perhaps TRBD1 as D (5 bases). Deletions cut 2 bases from V and 0 bases from J, with 11 bases between. The CDR3 consists of 16 residues. Germline V CDR1 and CDR2: MDHEN, SYDVKM. The CDR3 reads CASSLMGQDSNQPQHF. Written as DNA, the CDR3 is TGTGCCAGCAGTTTAATGGGGCAGGATAGCAATCAGCCCCAGCATTTT.

This chain connects TRBV15 to TRBJ1-4, with 7 bases matching TRBD1. CDR3 length: 17 amino acids. Germline assignment: CDR1 LNHNV and CDR2 YYDKDF (reference sequence). Trimming at V came to 1 base and at J to 8 bases, leaving 13 bases not matched to a gene. The CDR3 DNA sequence: TGTGCCACCAGCAGAGCCCAGGGACAGACAGGCTGGGAAAAACTGTTTTTT. It translates to CATSRAQGQTGWEKLFF.

The chain employs TRBV7-9 and TRBJ1-2; D gene ambiguous. Germline CDR1 SEHNR, CDR2 FQNEAQ (reference sequence). The CDR3 covers 14 residues. The V and J ends lost 1 base and 6 bases respectively, with 12 bases between them. The CDR3 spells CASSLVEGVHGYTF. The CDR3 bases are TGTGCCAGCAGCTTAGTAGAGGGAGTCCATGGCTACACCTTC.

This clone has only one observation. The rearrangement links TRBV19 to TRBJ1-5, with D perhaps matching TRBD1 (5 bases). Germline assignment: CDR1 LNHDA and CDR2 SQIVND (reference sequence). V gave up 3 bases and J gave up 3 bases, with 9 bases separating them. This CDR3 region has 14 residues. CDR3 loop: CASSIWGNNQPQHF. In DNA form, the CDR3 reads TGTGCCAGTAGTATCTGGGGCAACAATCAGCCCCAGCATTTT.

In DNA form, the CDR3 reads TGTGCCACCCACTTAGCGCCGGATTACAATGAGCAGTTCTTC. Translated, it gives CATHLAPDYNEQFF. The chain couples TRBV28 to TRBJ2-1; D is possibly TRBD2 (5 bases). The CDR3 length is 14 residues. Trimming left V 10 bases short and J 4 bases short, with 17 bases between. Germline V gene lookup returns CDR1 MDHEN and CDR2 SYDVKM.

J is TRBJ1-6 and V is TRBV4-3; D unresolved. From germline, CDR1 is LGHNA and CDR2 YSLEER. The CDR3 is made up of 16 amino acids. V was trimmed by 0 bases and J by 9 bases, leaving 15 bases between them. In nucleotides, the CDR3 is TGCGCCAGCAGCCAAGAGCCAAGGACCGGCGCTTCACCCCTCCACTTT. It is translated as CASSQEPRTGASPLHF.

V and J are TRBV28 and TRBJ1-6; 9 nucleotides line up with TRBD1. There are 18 residues in the CDR3. Germline V gene data show CDR1 as MDHEN and CDR2 as SYDVKM. V lost 5 bases, J lost 7 bases, and 15 bases stayed unmatched. CDR3 amino acids: CASSTDRGVPRINSPLHF. DNA of the CDR3: TGTGCCAGCAGTACTGACAGGGGGGTGCCTCGAATCAATTCACCCCTCCACTTT.